These T cell receptor beta chains were read from a single sample in a study of T cells in Graves' hyperthyroidism and ophthalmopathy. TCRdb used MiXCR to reprocess the multiplex PCR reads, holding one entry per CDR3 protein. The table has 600,000 to 750,000 distinct CDR3 sequences, around 15% seen once. Sequenced input: blood. The receptors were sampled from a man aged 45 to 65 with Graves' hyperthyroidism. CDR3s include the opening cysteine and the closing phenylalanine or tryptophan. Each record gives: V gene, J gene, D gene, clone size, CDR3 DNA, CDR3 protein. D genes are given only for firm matches. Not all rows give a size; the values are once, few, many and, for expanded clones, a class.

>TRBV12-3/TRBV12-4|TRBJ1-5|TRBD1|many
TGTGCCAGCAGTCATGGACAGGGCGGGCCTCCGCCCCAGCATTTT
CASSHGQGGPPPQHF
>TRBV10-3|TRBJ1-5|TRBD1|few
TGTGCCATCTCGACAGGGTCCAATCAGCCCCAGCATTTT
CAISTGSNQPQHF
>TRBV6-1|TRBJ1-1|NA|many
TGTGCCAGCAGGACAAAGGGACGGACGAACACTGAAGCTTTCTTT
CASRTKGRTNTEAFF
>TRBV7-9|TRBJ1-3|NA|few
TGTGCCAGCAGCTTAGCGCGCGTCCGTTTAGGGCTTAACTCTGGAAACACCATATATTTT
CASSLARVRLGLNSGNTIYF
>TRBV27|TRBJ2-7|TRBD1|NA
TGTGCCAGCAGGGGGACAGGGAGCACCTACGAGCAGTACTTC
CASRGTGSTYEQYF
>TRBV5-1|TRBJ2-2|TRBD2|many
TGCGCCAGCAGATATAGCGGGTCCAACACCGGGGAGCTGTTTTTT
CASRYSGSNTGELFF
>TRBV6-5|TRBJ2-3|TRBD2|many
TGTGCCAGCAGTTACTCTCCTAGCGGGAGGGCCCCAGATACGCAGTATTTT
CASSYSPSGRAPDTQYF
>TRBV2|TRBJ1-3|NA|many
TGTGCCAGCAGTGGTACTGGAAACACCATATATTTT
CASSGTGNTIYF
>TRBV7-8|TRBJ2-7|NA|few
TGTGCCAGTAGTACCCGGATTGACTACGAGCAGTACTTC
CASSTRIDYEQYF
>TRBV2|TRBJ1-1|NA|many
TGTGCCAGCAGTCCCCACTTGATGGGAGGAGGAACTGAAGCTTTCTTT
CASSPHLMGGGTEAFF
>TRBV7-2|TRBJ2-2|TRBD1|many
TGTGCCAGCAGCTTCCCAGGACAGGGAAACACCGGGGAGCTGTTTTTT
CASSFPGQGNTGELFF
>TRBV2|TRBJ2-5|NA|many
TGTGCCAGCAGTGATCAAAGGGGGGAGACCCAGTACTTC
CASSDQRGETQYF
>TRBV7-2|TRBJ2-1|NA|few
TGTGCCAGCAGCGCAACTAGTATTCCGTCCAGTGAGCAGTTCTTC
CASSATSIPSSEQFF
>TRBV20-1|TRBJ2-7|TRBD1|many
TGCAGTGGTGGGGACAGTCTTACCTACGAGCAGTACTTC
CSGGDSLTYEQYF
>TRBV4-1|TRBJ2-5|TRBD2|NA
TGCGCCAGCAGCCAAGGGAGACTAGCGGCTATCCAAGAGACCCAGTACTTC
CASSQGRLAAIQETQYF
>TRBV11-2|TRBJ2-1|NA|NA
TGTGCCAGCAGAAACCCCTTGACTAGTTCCTACAATGAGCAGTTCTTC
CASRNPLTSSYNEQFF
>TRBV20-1|TRBJ2-7|TRBD1|many
TGCAGTGCTAGAGATCTTTGGACAGGGGACACCTACGAGCAGTACTTC
CSARDLWTGDTYEQYF
>TRBV18|TRBJ2-4|TRBD1|NA
TGTGCCAGCTCACCAGGGACAGGGCAAAACATTCAGTACTTC
CASSPGTGQNIQYF
>TRBV27|TRBJ1-1|TRBD1|few
TGTGCCAGCTCAAGGACAGGGAAAACTGAAGCTTTCTTT
CASSRTGKTEAFF
>TRBV7-9|TRBJ2-2|TRBD2|few
TGTGCCAGCAGCTTAGGACTAGCAAGAGGCACCGGGGAGCTGTTTTTT
CASSLGLARGTGELFF
>TRBV28|TRBJ2-1|NA|NA
TGTGCCAGCAGTTTACAGGTGGGAGGCCCGGTGGGGGAGCAGTTCTTC
CASSLQVGGPVGEQFF
>TRBV28|TRBJ1-5|TRBD1|NA
TGTGCCAGCGGAGGACAGGGGGTCGGGTTAGGTCAGCCCCAGCATTTT
CASGGQGVGLGQPQHF
>TRBV2|TRBJ2-4|NA|many
TGTGCCAGCAGTGCTCCCCCGGGACACAAAAACATTCAGTACTTC
CASSAPPGHKNIQYF
>TRBV29-1|TRBJ2-1|TRBD2|many
TGCAGCGTTGAGGTGGGAGGGTACAATGAGCAGTTCTTC
CSVEVGGYNEQFF
>TRBV7-3|TRBJ2-7|TRBD2|many
TGTGCCAGCAGCTTATTCCCTAGCGGATACGAGCAGTACTTC
CASSLFPSGYEQYF
>TRBV2|TRBJ1-1|NA|many
TGTGCCAGCAGATACACAGGGCGAACTGAAGCTTTCTTT
CASRYTGRTEAFF
>TRBV19|TRBJ2-3|TRBD2|NA
TGTGCCAGTAGTAGCCGGACCGGGACTAGGACGTCAGATACGCAGTATTTT
CASSSRTGTRTSDTQYF
>TRBV5-1|TRBJ2-7|TRBD2|few
TGCGCCAGCAGCTTGGGACTAGCGGGACTGAATAAGTACGAGCAGTACTTC
CASSLGLAGLNKYEQYF
>TRBV2|TRBJ1-1|NA|many
TGTGCCAGCAGTGTGAAGTATGGTGGAACTGAAGCTTTCTTT
CASSVKYGGTEAFF
>TRBV11-2|TRBJ2-1|TRBD2|many
TGTGCCAGCAGCCTACTAGCGGGACCTAGACGAGCCTACAATGAGCAGTTCTTC
CASSLLAGPRRAYNEQFF
>TRBV5-1|TRBJ1-1|NA|many
TGCGCCAGCAGCTTGGCTAGGGGGATGAACACTGAAGCTTTCTTT
CASSLARGMNTEAFF
>TRBV6-2/TRBV6-3|TRBJ2-5|NA|many
TGTGCCAGCAGTTACTTGGCGAAAGAGACCCAGTACTTC
CASSYLAKETQYF
>TRBV28|TRBJ1-1|NA|few
TGTGCCAGCAGTTTATTACTCACTGAAGCTTTCTTT
CASSLLLTEAFF
>TRBV28|TRBJ2-1|NA|few
TGTGCCAGCAGGGCAGAGAGTGACGGGAATGAGCAGTTCTTC
CASRAESDGNEQFF
>TRBV20-1|TRBJ2-3|TRBD2|NA
TGCAGTGCTTCAAGCCGACTAGCGGGAGTAGTAGATACGCAGTATTTT
CSASSRLAGVVDTQYF
>TRBV12-3/TRBV12-4|TRBJ2-7|NA|many
TGTGCCAGCAGTTACAACTACGGGGTATCTAACGAGCAGTACTTC
CASSYNYGVSNEQYF
>TRBV2|TRBJ2-5|TRBD2|many
TGTGCCAGCAAGGGACTAGCCGTTTCTTCCCAAGAGACCCAGTACTTC
CASKGLAVSSQETQYF
>TRBV19|TRBJ1-5|NA|NA
TGTGCCAGTAGTAGGGCCAATCAGCCCCAGCATTTT
CASSRANQPQHF
>TRBV7-9|TRBJ1-5|NA|many
TGTGCCAGCAGCTCGGGACTGCATAGCAATCAGCCCCAGCATTTT
CASSSGLHSNQPQHF
>TRBV28|TRBJ1-2|NA|many
TGTGCCAGCACCACAGGGAGTGGGGGCTACACCTTC
CASTTGSGGYTF
>TRBV27|TRBJ1-2|TRBD1|many
TGTGCCAGCAGCATGGACAGGCGAGGTGGCTACACCTTC
CASSMDRRGGYTF
>TRBV6-5|TRBJ2-7|NA|many
TGTGCCAGCAGTTACTCGGGAAGCGGTGAGCAGTACTTC
CASSYSGSGEQYF
>TRBV6-2/TRBV6-3|TRBJ2-1|NA|NA
TGTGCCAGCAGTTACGGGCCATCTTACAATGAGCAGTTCTTC
CASSYGPSYNEQFF
>TRBV28|TRBJ1-4|TRBD1|many
TGTGCCAGCAGTTCAAGGCCGGGACAGGTGCGGGAAAAACTGTTTTTT
CASSSRPGQVREKLFF
>TRBV5-6|TRBJ2-3|NA|NA
TGTGCCAGCAGCTTGCGCCAGGTCAGCACAGATACGCAGTATTTT
CASSLRQVSTDTQYF
>TRBV4-1|TRBJ2-7|NA|few
TGCGCCAGCAGCCAAGTAGAGGAGTATCTCCACGAGCAGTACTTC
CASSQVEEYLHEQYF
>TRBV11-2|TRBJ1-2|NA|NA
TGTGCCAGCAGCTTAGGGGGCAGGGACTATGGCTACACCTTC
CASSLGGRDYGYTF
>TRBV30|TRBJ2-3|NA|few
TGTGCCTGGAGTGACACAGATACGCAGTATTTT
CAWSDTDTQYF
>TRBV6-1|TRBJ1-1|TRBD1|NA
TGTGCCAGCAGTCGTCCCGGGACAGGGGGGAGCACTGAAGCTTTCTTT
CASSRPGTGGSTEAFF
>TRBV12-5|TRBJ1-5|NA|many
TGTGCTAGTGCCCCCGGGGGGGATCAGCCCCAGCATTTT
CASAPGGDQPQHF
>TRBV19|TRBJ1-5|NA|NA
TGTGCCAGCCTCCGGGCCATCAATCAGCCCCAGCATTTT
CASLRAINQPQHF
>TRBV9|TRBJ2-7|NA|many
TGTGCCAGCAGCGTAGGGGGTAGCGCCGACTACGAGCAGTACTTC
CASSVGGSADYEQYF
>TRBV24-1|TRBJ2-1|NA|few
TGTGCCACCAGTGATGGACAGTCCTACAATGAGCAGTTCTTC
CATSDGQSYNEQFF
>TRBV20-1|TRBJ2-1|TRBD2|few
TGCAGTGCTAGTCCCCCCAAGCGGGGGGGTGTCGATGAGCAGTTCTTC
CSASPPKRGGVDEQFF
>TRBV12-3/TRBV12-4|TRBJ1-6|TRBD1|many
TGTGCCAGCGGAAACGTCGGGACAGGGAATAATTCACCCCTCCACTTT
CASGNVGTGNNSPLHF
>TRBV2|TRBJ1-6|TRBD1|NA
TGTGCCAGCAACCCCGGGACAGGGGCGAATAATTCACCCCTCCACTTT
CASNPGTGANNSPLHF
>TRBV6-2/TRBV6-3|TRBJ2-7|TRBD2|many
TGTGCCAGCAGTTACCCAGTGGGACTAGCGGGAGGGCGATTGAACTCCTACGAGCAGTACTTC
CASSYPVGLAGGRLNSYEQYF
>TRBV2|TRBJ1-5|NA|many
TGTGCCAGCAGTCCACCCGATTATAGCAATCAGCCCCAGCATTTT
CASSPPDYSNQPQHF